Listed below are T cell receptor beta chains from one sample, sequenced in a study of human T cells and chemical hapten exposure. TCRdb redid the calling of the RACE reads with MiXCR, one entry per CDR3 protein. Seen here are about 270,000 distinct CDR3 sequences, over 7.5% observed once, and the top ten hold 1.2%. Sequences were derived from whole blood, sampled in connection with sensitization to the hapten diphenylcyclopropenone (DPC). These receptors were collected from a man aged 18-30 years with alopecia areata. Some clones in this sample may be carry-over from other donors' samples. Each CDR3 is given with its conserved first and last residue. The order of the fields is clone size, J gene, V gene, D gene, CDR3 DNA, CDR3 protein. A D gene is named only where the DNA matches it firmly. For some rows the clone size is stated as once, few or many, or as a class when expanded; others skip it.

clone size: few; J gene: TRBJ2-4; V gene: TRBV20-1; D gene: TRBD1; CDR3 DNA: TGCAGTGCTAGAGAGTCGGGACAGCGAATAGCCAAAAACATTCAGTACTTC; CDR3 protein: CSARESGQRIAKNIQYF
clone size: many; J gene: TRBJ2-2; V gene: TRBV5-4; D gene: TRBD1; CDR3 DNA: TGTGCCAGCAGCCCTCGGACAGGGTCGAACGGGGAGCTGTTTTTT; CDR3 protein: CASSPRTGSNGELFF
clone size: NA; J gene: TRBJ2-4; V gene: TRBV5-6; D gene: NA; CDR3 DNA: TGTGCCAGCAGCTTGGCCGCGGAAGGACTGAAGCAAAACATTCAGTACTTC; CDR3 protein: CASSLAAEGLKQNIQYF
clone size: many; J gene: TRBJ2-1; V gene: TRBV4-3; D gene: NA; CDR3 DNA: TGCGCCAGCAGCCAAGAGGACGCTAATGAGCAGTTCTTC; CDR3 protein: CASSQEDANEQFF
clone size: NA; J gene: TRBJ2-7; V gene: TRBV7-9; D gene: TRBD2; CDR3 DNA: TGTGCCAGCAGCTTAGCTCTACCTAGCGGGGGCGAGCAGTACTTC; CDR3 protein: CASSLALPSGGEQYF
clone size: NA; J gene: TRBJ2-2; V gene: TRBV4-3; D gene: TRBD1; CDR3 DNA: TGCGCCAGCAGCCAAGACAGGGGGTTTTCCGGGGAGCTGTTTTTT; CDR3 protein: CASSQDRGFSGELFF
clone size: few; J gene: TRBJ1-1; V gene: TRBV20-1; D gene: NA; CDR3 DNA: TGCAGTGCTAGAGATCGGACAGTAAACACTGAAGCTTTCTTT; CDR3 protein: CSARDRTVNTEAFF
clone size: many; J gene: TRBJ2-3; V gene: TRBV20-1; D gene: NA; CDR3 DNA: TGCAGTGGAGGGGCAGCCGGGGTCTCTAGCACAGATACGCAGTATTTT; CDR3 protein: CSGGAAGVSSTDTQYF
clone size: many; J gene: TRBJ2-3; V gene: TRBV6-5; D gene: NA; CDR3 DNA: TGTGCCAGCAGGCCTACCACAGATACGCAGTATTTT; CDR3 protein: CASRPTTDTQYF
clone size: NA; J gene: TRBJ2-3; V gene: TRBV29-1; D gene: NA; CDR3 DNA: TGCAGCGCCCCATATGGGGGAGAGGCAGATACGCAGTATTTT; CDR3 protein: CSAPYGGEADTQYF
clone size: NA; J gene: TRBJ2-3; V gene: TRBV10-3; D gene: TRBD1; CDR3 DNA: TGTGCCATCAGTGGAGTGACAGGGTTCCCAGATACGCAGTATTTT; CDR3 protein: CAISGVTGFPDTQYF
clone size: many; J gene: TRBJ1-4; V gene: TRBV29-1; D gene: NA; CDR3 DNA: TGCAGCGTTGCGACAGGTGGGGATAATGAAAAACTGTTTTTT; CDR3 protein: CSVATGGDNEKLFF
clone size: few; J gene: TRBJ2-3; V gene: TRBV7-8; D gene: TRBD1; CDR3 DNA: TGTGCCAGCAGCTTAGGAGGGACAGGAAGGACAGATACGCAGTATTTT; CDR3 protein: CASSLGGTGRTDTQYF
clone size: few; J gene: TRBJ2-1; V gene: TRBV27; D gene: NA; CDR3 DNA: TGTGCCAGCAGTTCCAGGGCGAACAATGAGCAGTTCTTC; CDR3 protein: CASSSRANNEQFF
clone size: few; J gene: TRBJ2-7; V gene: TRBV4-3; D gene: NA; CDR3 DNA: TGCGCCAGCAGCCAAGATAAGCGGGACGAGCAGTACTTC; CDR3 protein: CASSQDKRDEQYF
clone size: many; J gene: TRBJ2-3; V gene: TRBV27; D gene: NA; CDR3 DNA: TGTGCCAGCAGTTTAGGGTTAGATACGCAGTATTTT; CDR3 protein: CASSLGLDTQYF
clone size: few; J gene: TRBJ1-2; V gene: TRBV11-1; D gene: NA; CDR3 DNA: TGTGCCAGCAGCCCAGTCCCAGGTGGCTACACCTTC; CDR3 protein: CASSPVPGGYTF
clone size: NA; J gene: TRBJ2-1; V gene: TRBV7-2; D gene: NA; CDR3 DNA: TGTGCCAGCAGCGCCCGCGAGACGGCGGACAATGAGCAGTTCTTC; CDR3 protein: CASSARETADNEQFF
clone size: NA; J gene: TRBJ2-2; V gene: TRBV29-1; D gene: NA; CDR3 DNA: TGCAGCGTTGAAGGACAGGACACCGGGGAGCTGTTTTTT; CDR3 protein: CSVEGQDTGELFF
clone size: few; J gene: TRBJ1-2; V gene: TRBV6-6; D gene: TRBD1; CDR3 DNA: TGTGCCAGCAGCCCCCGACAGGGGGCGAATGGCTACACCTTC; CDR3 protein: CASSPRQGANGYTF
clone size: NA; J gene: TRBJ1-1; V gene: TRBV2; D gene: NA; CDR3 DNA: TGTGCCAGCAGTGACGAGACCACTGAAGCTTTCTTT; CDR3 protein: CASSDETTEAFF
clone size: many; J gene: TRBJ1-5; V gene: TRBV11-2; D gene: NA; CDR3 DNA: TGTGCCAGCAGCTTAGGAAGCAGGGGCAATCAGCCCCAGCATTTT; CDR3 protein: CASSLGSRGNQPQHF
clone size: many; J gene: TRBJ1-3; V gene: TRBV3-1; D gene: TRBD1; CDR3 DNA: TGTGCCAGCAGCCCAGGGGGGCCTGGAAACACCATATATTTT; CDR3 protein: CASSPGGPGNTIYF
clone size: few; J gene: TRBJ1-4; V gene: TRBV27; D gene: NA; CDR3 DNA: TGTGCCAGCAGTCCTCCCGGTAGGGAAAAACTGTTTTTT; CDR3 protein: CASSPPGREKLFF
clone size: NA; J gene: TRBJ1-1; V gene: TRBV6-1; D gene: NA; CDR3 DNA: TGTGCCAGCAATGCCATGTTGAACACTGAAGCTTTCTTT; CDR3 protein: CASNAMLNTEAFF
clone size: NA; J gene: TRBJ1-5; V gene: TRBV29-1; D gene: TRBD1; CDR3 DNA: TGCAGCGTGGGGGGACAGATCAATCAGCCCCAGCATTTT; CDR3 protein: CSVGGQINQPQHF
clone size: once; J gene: TRBJ2-7; V gene: TRBV28; D gene: TRBD1; CDR3 DNA: TGTGCCAGCAGTTTTCAAAAGACAGGGCCCTACGAGCAGTACTTC; CDR3 protein: CASSFQKTGPYEQYF